Presented here are 31 T cell receptor beta chains from one specimen sequenced in a study of PD-L1 blockade in urothelial cancer. Some clones are missing from TCRdb's copy, which holds only in-frame ones; the method was immunoSEQ multiplex PCR. The sample includes around 66,000 clones, 88% seen only once; the top ten take roughly 10%. The time point here: peripheral blood 6 weeks after treatment start. This specimen consisted of PBMCs, obtained around atezolizumab (anti-PD-L1) treatment. The receptors derive from a man in his fifties or sixties with urothelial cancer.

CDR3: CASGEGDREYNEQFF. The CDR3 DNA reads as TGTGCCAGCGGAGAGGGGGACAGAGAATACAATGAGCAGTTCTTC. This chain uses TRBV5-4 with TRBJ2-1, with 7 nucleotides matching TRBD1. CDR3 length: 15 residues. V lost 7 bases and J lost 4; bases outside the gene matches: 11. CDR1 is SGHNT and CDR2 is YYREEE in the germline V gene (reference sequence).

This chain links TRBV19 with TRBJ1-5, with 9 nucleotides matching TRBD1. J gave up 7 bases and V 3 bases, and 10 bases lay outside the gene matches. The CDR3 extends over 16 amino acids. Germline-derived CDR1 and CDR2 are LNHDA and SQIVND (reference sequence). The CDR3 spells CASSIGSRQGGQPQHF. The DNA for the CDR3 is TGTGCCAGTAGTATTGGCAGTAGACAGGGGGGGCAGCCCCAGCATTTT. Full variable domain (missing parts from reference TRBV19 and TRBJ1-5): DGGITQSPKYLFRKEGQNVTLSCEQNLNHDAMYWYRQDPGQGLRLIYYSQIVNDFQKGDIAEGYSVSREKKESFPLTVTSAQKNPTAFYLCASSIGSRQGGQPQHFGDGTRLSIL.

The J gene is TRBJ2-1, the V gene TRBV7-9, with TRBD1 identical over 11 bases. CDR3 length: 15 residues. Trimming at V came to 6 bases and at J to 7 bases, leaving 8 bases not matched to a gene. In germline, CDR1 is SEHNR, CDR2 FQNEAQ (reference sequence). CDR3 coding DNA: TGTGCCAGCAGACCCGGGACAGGGGGTTGGAATGAGCAGTTCTTC. This translates into CASRPGTGGWNEQFF.

The genes are TRBV5-1 and TRBJ2-5; D unclear. CDR3 length equals 13 residues. Deletions cut 4 bases from V and 5 bases from J, with 12 bases between. Germline V lookup: CDR1 SGHRS, CDR2 YFSETQ. The CDR3 DNA follows: TGCGCCAGCAGCCTGGCTGACGGGGAGACCCAGTACTTC. Translating gives CASSLADGETQYF.

The chain combines TRBV11-3 with TRBJ1-5, with TRBD1 as a possible D gene (5 bases). The CDR3 spans 14 residues. Germline V gene sequence: CDR1 SGHNT, CDR2 YENEEA. The germline V and J ends were trimmed by 1 base and 7 bases, with 11 bases remaining between them. CDR3 in amino acids: CASSLGPQGQPQHF. The DNA of the CDR3 is TGTGCCAGCAGCTTAGGTCCTCAGGGACAGCCCCAGCATTTT.

V usage is TRBV29-1 and J usage is TRBJ1-2, with D unresolved. The CDR3 covers 12 residues. Looked up from germline, CDR1 is SQVTM and CDR2 is ANQGSEA. V lost 5 bases, J lost 3 bases, and 10 bases lay in between. The CDR3 region has the DNA TGCAGCGTTAATTGGAGATACTATGGCTACACCTTC. Encoded protein: CSVNWRYYGYTF.

The genes are TRBV6-6 and TRBJ1-4; 9 positions match TRBD1. The CDR3 contains 15 residues. V gave up 6 bases and J gave up 4 bases; unmatched junction bases: 6. Germline V gives CDR1 MNHNY, CDR2 SVGAGI (reference sequence). In DNA form, the CDR3 reads TGTGCCAGCAGCCCGGGGGACAGGGTTAATGAAAAACTGTTTTTT. This sequence encodes CASSPGDRVNEKLFF.

The chain has TRBV5-1 and TRBJ2-2, with a tentative D call TRBD2 (6 bases). Trimming cost V 4 bases and J 1 base, with 29 bases left between them. This CDR3 has 21 amino acids. From germline, CDR1 is SGHRS and CDR2 YFSETQ. The CDR3 is CASSPSSPGLMALGNTGELFF. CDR3 bases: TGCGCCAGCAGCCCATCTTCTCCGGGACTGATGGCCCTCGGGAACACCGGGGAGCTGTTTTTT.

This chain connects TRBV29-1 to TRBJ1-1; no firm D call. Germline CDR1 and CDR2: SQVTM and ANQGSEA. V was trimmed by 4 bases and J by 1 base, leaving 7 bases between them. The CDR3 has 12 amino acids. The CDR3 region has the DNA TGCAGCGTTGGTTCAGGGAACACTGAAGCTTTCTTT. It yields the protein CSVGSGNTEAFF.

As for this clone: At one end the junction does not follow the germline gene, possibly because of a read error. This rearrangement joins TRBV7-2 to TRBJ2-2; maybe TRBD2 (6 bases). Germline CDR1 is SGHTA and CDR2 is FQGNSA. This CDR3 region has 16 residues. CDR3 in DNA: TGTGCCAGCAGCTTAGAATGGGGGAGGCCGACCGAGGAGCTGTTTTTT. The encoded protein is CASSLEWGRPTEELFF.

The rearrangement uses TRBV21-1 and TRBJ2-7; TRBD1 is the table's D call and was not checked against the DNA. TRBV21-1 is recorded as a pseudogene. This CDR3 contains 15 residues. The CDR3 here is CASSNRQGALYEQYF. The CDR3 nucleotides are TGTGCCAGCAGCAACCGACAGGGGGCCCTCTACGAGCAGTACTTC.

This clone has only one observation. The V and J genes are TRBV5-1 and TRBJ2-2; 7 bases are shared with TRBD1. The germline V gene has CDR1 SGHRS and CDR2 YFSETQ. The CDR3 contains 18 residues. With V trimmed by 0 bases and J by 6 bases, 14 bases remained unmatched. The CDR3 region has the DNA TGCGCCAGCAGCTTGGGAGCAGGGGGTCCTAGTTCCCCCGGGGAGCTGTTTTTT. Translation gives CASSLGAGGPSSPGELFF.

This clone has just one count. The chain joins TRBV2 to TRBJ1-3, with D hard to call. Trimming removed 5 bases from V and 0 bases from J, with 14 bases in between. Germline V gives CDR1 SNHLY, CDR2 FYNNEI. The CDR3 totals 16 residues. The CDR3: CASSLIQVFSGNTIYF. The CDR3 coding sequence is TGTGCCAGCAGTCTAATTCAGGTTTTCTCTGGAAACACCATATATTTT.

The gene calls are TRBV11-2 and TRBJ1-5; a weak D match, TRBD1 (6 bases). Germline V lookup: CDR1 SGHAT, CDR2 FQNNGV. Trimming took off 0 bases at V and 7 bases at J, with 13 bases between the two ends. This CDR3 is 15 amino acids long. In DNA, the CDR3 is TGTGCCAGCAGCTTAGATCAGGGGTTTCGGCAGCCCCAGCATTTT. Amino acids: CASSLDQGFRQPQHF.

This clone was seen a single time. In DNA, the CDR3 is TGTGCCAGCAGCTTAAGTTACAGCCCTGGGGCCAACGTCCTGACTTTC. Amino acids: CASSLSYSPGANVLTF. The rearrangement links TRBV7-7 to TRBJ2-6, with D unresolved. The length of the CDR3 is 16 residues. Germline-derived CDR1 and CDR2 are SSHAT and FNYEAQ (reference sequence). Trimming cost V 2 bases and J 2 bases, with 10 bases left between them.

This clone appeared a few times. The V gene is TRBV6-5, the J gene TRBJ2-7; 11 nucleotides match TRBD1. V lost 6 bases and J lost 5; bases outside the gene matches: 3. This CDR3 region has 13 residues. Germline assignment: CDR1 MNHEY and CDR2 SVGAGI. The CDR3 loop reads CASRRTGGDEQYF. The CDR3 DNA is TGTGCCAGCAGGCGGACAGGGGGCGACGAGCAGTACTTC.

The chain couples TRBV2 to TRBJ2-7; 12 nucleotides agree with TRBD2. The CDR3 extends over 17 amino acids. Germline CDR1 SNHLY, CDR2 FYNNEI. With V trimmed by 5 bases and J by 0 bases, 8 bases remained unmatched. The CDR3 loop reads CASSFPGLAGTSYEQYF. In DNA, the CDR3 is TGTGCCAGCAGTTTCCCGGGACTAGCGGGCACCTCCTACGAGCAGTACTTC.

The chain employs TRBV5-1 and TRBJ2-1; 10 bases fit TRBD2. Germline CDR1 is SGHRS and CDR2 is YFSETQ. CDR3 length: 16 amino acids. Germline trimming cut 0 bases from V and 9 bases from J; bases unmatched to any gene: 9. CDR3 sequence: CASSLAALAGVGEQFF. The CDR3 nucleotides read TGCGCCAGCAGCTTGGCCGCGCTAGCGGGGGTAGGTGAGCAGTTCTTC.

V is TRBV30 and J is TRBJ1-2, with D tentatively TRBD1 (5 bases). The CDR3 is made up of 12 amino acids. Germline assignment: CDR1 GTSNPN and CDR2 SVGIG (reference sequence). V was cut by 2 bases and J by 4 bases, with 8 bases left in between. CDR3 bases: TGTGCCTGGAGTCCTCAGGGCTATGGCTACACCTTC. It is translated as CAWSPQGYGYTF.

J is TRBJ1-1 and V is TRBV19, with no clear D. CDR1 and CDR2 from the germline V gene are LNHDA and SQIVND (reference sequence). The CDR3 is 14 amino acids. V gave up 5 bases and J gave up 2 bases, with 12 bases separating them. CDR3 DNA: TGTGCCAGTAGTCCTCCCGGAGAAAACACTGAAGCTTTCTTT. Translated: CASSPPGENTEAFF.

The chain has TRBV2 and TRBJ1-3; 7 nucleotides agree with TRBD1. The V gene's germline CDR1 is SNHLY and CDR2 FYNNEI. Trimming cost V 5 bases and J 0 bases; bases outside gene matches: 4. The CDR3 is made up of 15 amino acids. The CDR3 spells CASSLQGHSGNTIYF. DNA of the CDR3: TGTGCCAGCAGTTTACAGGGGCACTCTGGAAACACCATATATTTT.

The J gene is TRBJ1-4, the V gene TRBV19; TRBD1 aligns across 9 bases. The germline gives CDR1 LNHDA, CDR2 SQIVND (reference sequence). CDR3 size: 14 residues. V was clipped by 7 bases and J by 8 bases; unmatched bases: 8. The DNA of the CDR3 is TGTGCCAGTACCGGGGACAGGGTACGGGAAAAACTGTTTTTT. Protein sequence: CASTGDRVREKLFF.

V and J are TRBV6-6 and TRBJ2-5, with D unclear. The CDR3 loop spans 13 amino acids. The germline V gene has CDR1 MNHNY and CDR2 SVGAGI (reference sequence). The V end was cut by 8 bases, the J end by 5 bases, with 15 bases between. In DNA form, the CDR3 reads TGTGCCAGCTACCGAGAGCCCGTGGAGACCCAGTACTTC. It codes for CASYREPVETQYF.

This clone was detected only a few times. Germline and junction disagree at one end, which may indicate a read error. The chain uses TRBV18 and TRBJ2-7; D is ambiguous. Germline loops: CDR1 KGHSH, CDR2 LQKENI. The CDR3 contains 14 residues. CDR3 amino acids: CASSPKAGSDEQYF. In DNA, the CDR3 is TGTGCCAGCTCACCAAAGGCAGGCTCCGACGAGCAGTACTTC. Looking up the rest from reference TRBV18 and TRBJ2-7 gives the full variable domain: NAGVMQNPRHLVRRRGQEARLRCSPMKGHSHVYWYRQLPEEGLKFMVYLQKENIIDESGMPKERFSAEFPKEGPSILRIQQVVRGDSAAYFCASSPKAGSDEQYFGPGTRLTVT.

This clone was counted once. The chain uses TRBV19 and TRBJ2-5, with D possibly TRBD1 on 6 matching bases. Germline lookup yields CDR1 LNHDA and CDR2 SQIVND (reference sequence). There are 13 residues in the CDR3. Trimming stripped 4 bases from V and 5 bases from J, with 11 bases between. CDR3 residues: CASSSTGQETQYF. The CDR3 region has the DNA TGTGCCAGTAGTAGTACAGGGCAGGAGACCCAGTACTTC.

In its sample, this clone was seen once. The V and J genes are TRBV5-1 and TRBJ2-7; a possible D gene is TRBD1 (6 bases). From germline, CDR1 is SGHRS and CDR2 YFSETQ. The V and J ends lost 3 bases and 6 bases respectively, with 28 bases between them. The CDR3 runs 18 residues. As DNA, the CDR3 is TGCGCCAGCAGCTCAGCGCCCCTATCCGTCCCAGGGGTTATCGAGCAGTACTTC. Translated, it gives CASSSAPLSVPGVIEQYF. The full variable domain, completed using reference TRBV5-1 and TRBJ2-7, is KAGVTQTPRYLIKTRGQQVTLSCSPISGHRSVSWYQQTPGQGLQFLFEYFSETQRNKGNFPGRFSGRQFSNSRSEMNVSTLELGDSALYLCASSSAPLSVPGVIEQYFGPGTRLTVT.

The J gene is TRBJ2-1, the V gene TRBV5-1; perhaps TRBD2 as D (6 bases). This CDR3 region has 15 residues. The V and J ends lost 2 bases and 7 bases respectively, with 16 bases between them. Germline V gene data show CDR1 as SGHRS and CDR2 as YFSETQ. The CDR3 reads CASSFSVAAKNEQFF. The CDR3 nucleotides read TGCGCCAGCAGCTTTTCGGTAGCGGCCAAGAATGAGCAGTTCTTC.

There are a few counts of this clone. The chain recombines TRBV7-3 with TRBJ1-1; 8 nucleotides agree with TRBD1. CDR1 and CDR2 (germline): SGHTA, FQGTGA. V shed 4 bases and J 5 bases; nucleotides not matched to a gene: 9. The CDR3 is 15 amino acids. The CDR3 here is CASSSGQGVHTEAFF. The CDR3 DNA sequence: TGTGCCAGCAGCTCTGGACAGGGTGTTCATACTGAAGCTTTCTTT. The full variable domain, in which reference TRBV7-3 and TRBJ1-1 provide the parts outside the CDR3, is GAGVSQTPSNKVTEKGKYVELRCDPISGHTALYWYRQSLGQGPEFLIYFQGTGAADDSGLPNDRFFAVRPEGSVSTLKIQRTERGDSAVYLCASSSGQGVHTEAFFGQGTRLTVV.

The chain uses TRBV29-1 and TRBJ1-5; unclear D gene. CDR3 length: 14 amino acids. CDR1 is SQVTM and CDR2 is ANQGSEA in the germline V gene. The V end lost 2 bases, the J end lost 4 bases, and 12 bases lay between the germline ends. This chain's CDR3 is CSVESGNPNQPQHF. The CDR3 DNA follows: TGCAGCGTTGAATCGGGGAATCCAAATCAGCCCCAGCATTTT.

In its sample, this clone was seen a few times. The chain recombines TRBV29-1 with TRBJ1-3; D gene unclear. CDR1 is SQVTM and CDR2 is ANQGSEA in the germline V gene. This CDR3 region has 12 residues. V lost 4 bases and J lost 0, with 4 bases in between. CDR3 in DNA: TGCAGCGTTGGCAGCTCTGGAAACACCATATATTTT. The encoded protein is CSVGSSGNTIYF.

This clone occurred a few times. The chain joins TRBV11-2 to TRBJ1-5, with D unclear. V lost 1 base, J lost 1 base, and 2 bases lay in between. The length of the CDR3 is 13 residues. Germline-derived CDR1 and CDR2 are SGHAT and FQNNGV. The DNA for the CDR3 is TGTGCCAGCAGCTTAGCGAGCAATCAGCCCCAGCATTTT. It translates to CASSLASNQPQHF.